This T cell receptor beta chain is drawn from a study of CD8+ T cells in alopecia areata. Individuals with alopecia areata gave both lesional scalp punch biopsies and peripheral blood for collection. Regarding the study as a whole: For lesional scalp, especially alopecia totalis/universalis, clonality was higher than in normal scalp.

This clone came up a few times. Antigen: not known. The V gene lost 1 base and the J gene lost 4 bases, with 7 bases spanning the gap. Germline lookup yields CDR1 SQVTM and CDR2 ANQGSEA. The CDR3 is made up of 12 amino acids. Extraction and reverse transcription of RNA yielded cDNA as the sequencing template. Repertoires were generated with immunoSEQ multiplex PCR, while TCRdb's copy carries only in-frame clones and drops some. The table lists about 150,000 clones, roughly 50% of them singletons. This receptor was taken from a human donor with alopecia areata. Input material: CD4+ T cells sorted from blood. The chain employs TRBV29-1 and TRBJ1-2; possible D gene TRBD1, 5 bases. The chain's CDR3 is CSVEGQFYGYTF. CDR3 nucleotides: TGCAGCGTTGAAGGACAGTTCTATGGCTACACCTTC.